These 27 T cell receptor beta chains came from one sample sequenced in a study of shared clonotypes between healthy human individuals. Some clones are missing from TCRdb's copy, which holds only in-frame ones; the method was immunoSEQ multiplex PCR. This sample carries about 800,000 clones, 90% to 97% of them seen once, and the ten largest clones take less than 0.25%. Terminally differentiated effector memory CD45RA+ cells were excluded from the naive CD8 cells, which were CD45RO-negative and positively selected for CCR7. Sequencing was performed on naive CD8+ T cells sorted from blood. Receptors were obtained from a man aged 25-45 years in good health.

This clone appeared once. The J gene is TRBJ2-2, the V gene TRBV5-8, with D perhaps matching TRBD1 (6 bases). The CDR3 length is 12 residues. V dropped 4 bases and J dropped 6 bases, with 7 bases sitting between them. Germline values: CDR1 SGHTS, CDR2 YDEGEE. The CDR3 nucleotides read TGTGCCAGCAGCCCAGGGGCCGGGGAGCTGTTTTTT. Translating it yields CASSPGAGELFF.

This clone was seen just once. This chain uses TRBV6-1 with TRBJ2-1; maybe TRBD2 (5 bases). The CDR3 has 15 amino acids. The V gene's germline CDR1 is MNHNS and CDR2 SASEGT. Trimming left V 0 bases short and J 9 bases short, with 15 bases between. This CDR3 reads CASSEALTSGFEQFF. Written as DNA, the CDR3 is TGTGCCAGCAGTGAAGCGCTCACGTCGGGATTTGAGCAGTTCTTC.

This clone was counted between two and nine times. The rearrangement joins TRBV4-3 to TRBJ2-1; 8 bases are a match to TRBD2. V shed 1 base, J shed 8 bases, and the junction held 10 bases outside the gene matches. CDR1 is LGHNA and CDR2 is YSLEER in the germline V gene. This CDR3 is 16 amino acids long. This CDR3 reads CASSQAHLAGIDEQFF. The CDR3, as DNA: TGCGCCAGCAGCCAAGCCCATCTAGCGGGTATCGATGAGCAGTTCTTC.

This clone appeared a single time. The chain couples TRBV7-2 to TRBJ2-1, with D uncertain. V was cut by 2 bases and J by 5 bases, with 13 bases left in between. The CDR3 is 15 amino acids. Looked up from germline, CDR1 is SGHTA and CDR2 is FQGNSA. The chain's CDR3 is CASSLLGGYNNEQFF. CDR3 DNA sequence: TGTGCCAGCAGCTTACTGGGCGGTTATAACAATGAGCAGTTCTTC. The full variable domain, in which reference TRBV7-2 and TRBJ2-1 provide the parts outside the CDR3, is GAGVSQSPSNKVTEKGKDVELRCDPISGHTALYWYRQSLGQGLEFLIYFQGNSAPDKSGLPSDRFSAERTGGSVSTLTIQRTQQEDSAVYLCASSLLGGYNNEQFFGPGTRLTVL.

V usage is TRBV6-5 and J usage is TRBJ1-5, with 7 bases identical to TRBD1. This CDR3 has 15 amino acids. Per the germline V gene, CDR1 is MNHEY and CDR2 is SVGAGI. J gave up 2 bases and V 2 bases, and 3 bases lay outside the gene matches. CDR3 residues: CASSYVRGGNQPQHF. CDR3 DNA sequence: TGTGCCAGCAGTTACGTCAGGGGGGGCAATCAGCCCCAGCATTTT.

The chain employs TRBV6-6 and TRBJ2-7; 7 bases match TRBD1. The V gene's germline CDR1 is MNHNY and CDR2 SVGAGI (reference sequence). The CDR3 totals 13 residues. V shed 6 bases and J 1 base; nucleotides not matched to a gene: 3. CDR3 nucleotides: TGTGCCAGCAGCGGACAGGAGTCCTACGAGCAGTACTTC. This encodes CASSGQESYEQYF.

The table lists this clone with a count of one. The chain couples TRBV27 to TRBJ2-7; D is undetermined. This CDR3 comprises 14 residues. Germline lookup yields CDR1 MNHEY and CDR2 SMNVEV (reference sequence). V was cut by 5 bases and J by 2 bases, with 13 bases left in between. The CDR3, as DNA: TGTGCCAGCAGTACGTCCGTGGGGACCTACGAGCAGTACTTC. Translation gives CASSTSVGTYEQYF.

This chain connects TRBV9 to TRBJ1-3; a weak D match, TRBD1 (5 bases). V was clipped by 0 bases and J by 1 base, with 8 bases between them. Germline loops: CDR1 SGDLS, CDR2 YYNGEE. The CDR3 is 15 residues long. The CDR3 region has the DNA TGTGCCAGCAGCGTAGTAGGGACTTCTGGAAACACCATATATTTT. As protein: CASSVVGTSGNTIYF.

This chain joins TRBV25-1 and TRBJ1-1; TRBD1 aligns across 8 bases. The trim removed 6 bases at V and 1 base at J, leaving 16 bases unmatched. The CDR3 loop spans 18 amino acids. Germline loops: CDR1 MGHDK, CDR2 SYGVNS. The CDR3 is CASRTRPGQAFKNTEAFF. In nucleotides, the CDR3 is TGTGCCAGCAGAACCCGCCCGGGACAGGCTTTCAAGAACACTGAAGCTTTCTTT. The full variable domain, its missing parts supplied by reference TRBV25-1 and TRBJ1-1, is EADIYQTPRYLVIGTGKKITLECSQTMGHDKMYWYQQDPGMELHLIHYSYGVNSTEKGDLSSESTVSRIRTEHFPLTLESARPSHTSQYLCASRTRPGQAFKNTEAFFGQGTRLTVV.

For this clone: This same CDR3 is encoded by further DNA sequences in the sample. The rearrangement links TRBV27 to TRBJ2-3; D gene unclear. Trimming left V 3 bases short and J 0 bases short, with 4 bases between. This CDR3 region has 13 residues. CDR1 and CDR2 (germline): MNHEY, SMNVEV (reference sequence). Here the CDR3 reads CASSLGSTDTQYF. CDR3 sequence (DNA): TGTGCCAGCAGTTTGGGGAGCACAGATACGCAGTATTTT.

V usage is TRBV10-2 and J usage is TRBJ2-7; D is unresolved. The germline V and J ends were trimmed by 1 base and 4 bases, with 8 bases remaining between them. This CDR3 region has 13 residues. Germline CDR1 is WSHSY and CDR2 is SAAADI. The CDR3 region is CASSEFGWYEQYF. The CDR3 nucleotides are TGCGCCAGCAGTGAGTTTGGGTGGTACGAGCAGTACTTC.

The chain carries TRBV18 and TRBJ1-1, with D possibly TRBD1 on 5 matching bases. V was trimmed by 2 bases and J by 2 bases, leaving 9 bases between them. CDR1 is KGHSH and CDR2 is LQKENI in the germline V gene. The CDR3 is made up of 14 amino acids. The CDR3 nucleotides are TGTGCCAGCTCACCAACCTGGACAAACACTGAAGCTTTCTTT. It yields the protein CASSPTWTNTEAFF. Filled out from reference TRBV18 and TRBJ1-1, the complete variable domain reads NAGVMQNPRHLVRRRGQEARLRCSPMKGHSHVYWYRQLPEEGLKFMVYLQKENIIDESGMPKERFSAEFPKEGPSILRIQQVVRGDSAAYFCASSPTWTNTEAFFGQGTRLTVV.

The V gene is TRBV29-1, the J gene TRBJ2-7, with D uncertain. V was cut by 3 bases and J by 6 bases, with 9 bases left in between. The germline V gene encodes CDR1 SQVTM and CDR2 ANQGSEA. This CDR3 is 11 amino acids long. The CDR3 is CSVDVLGEQYF. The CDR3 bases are TGCAGCGTTGACGTGTTGGGCGAGCAGTACTTC.

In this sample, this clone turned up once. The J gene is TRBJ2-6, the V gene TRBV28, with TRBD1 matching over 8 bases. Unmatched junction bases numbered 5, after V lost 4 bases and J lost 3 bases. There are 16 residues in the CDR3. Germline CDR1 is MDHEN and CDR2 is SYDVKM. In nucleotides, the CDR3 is TGTGCCAGCAGTTCGCGGACAGGGAATGGGGCCAACGTCCTGACTTTC. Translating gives CASSSRTGNGANVLTF.

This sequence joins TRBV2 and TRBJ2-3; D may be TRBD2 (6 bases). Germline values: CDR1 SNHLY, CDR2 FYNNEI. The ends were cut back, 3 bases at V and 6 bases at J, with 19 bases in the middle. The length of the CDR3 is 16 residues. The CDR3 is CASSDPRDSLSDTQYF. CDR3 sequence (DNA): TGTGCCAGCAGTGACCCCAGGGACTCCTTGTCGGATACGCAGTATTTT.

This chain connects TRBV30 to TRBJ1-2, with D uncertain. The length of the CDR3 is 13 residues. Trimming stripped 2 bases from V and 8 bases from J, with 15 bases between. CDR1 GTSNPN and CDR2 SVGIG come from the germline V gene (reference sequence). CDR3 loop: CAWSQFVSGGYTF. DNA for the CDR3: TGTGCCTGGAGTCAGTTTGTCTCGGGCGGCTACACCTTC.

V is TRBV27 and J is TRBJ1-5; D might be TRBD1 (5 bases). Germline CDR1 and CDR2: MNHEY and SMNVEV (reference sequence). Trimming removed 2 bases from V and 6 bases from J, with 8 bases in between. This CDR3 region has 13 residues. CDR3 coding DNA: TGTGCCAGCAGTTTAGCTAGGGGTCAGCCCCAGCATTTT. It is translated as CASSLARGQPQHF.

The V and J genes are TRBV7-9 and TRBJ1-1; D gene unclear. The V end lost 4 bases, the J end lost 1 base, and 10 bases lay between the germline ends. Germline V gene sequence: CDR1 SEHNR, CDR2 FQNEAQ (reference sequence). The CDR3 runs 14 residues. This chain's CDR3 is CASSSVRRNTEAFF. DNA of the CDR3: TGTGCCAGCAGCTCCGTCCGGCGGAACACTGAAGCTTTCTTT.

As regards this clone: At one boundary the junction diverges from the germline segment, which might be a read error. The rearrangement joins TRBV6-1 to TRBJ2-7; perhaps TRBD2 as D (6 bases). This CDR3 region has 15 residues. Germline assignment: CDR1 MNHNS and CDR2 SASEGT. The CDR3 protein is CASREGTQTLYEQYF. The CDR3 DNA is TGTGCCAGCAGAGAAGGGACTCAAACCCTCTACGAGCAGTACTTC.

This chain's CDR3 is CASSHRAQNWDEQYF. DNA for the CDR3: TGTGCCAGCAGTCACCGGGCCCAAAATTGGGACGAGCAGTACTTC. The chain has TRBV6-1 and TRBJ2-7; D is ambiguous. CDR3 length: 15 residues. With 5 bases removed from V and 5 bases from J, the gap between germline ends came to 19 bases. Germline lookup yields CDR1 MNHNS and CDR2 SASEGT.

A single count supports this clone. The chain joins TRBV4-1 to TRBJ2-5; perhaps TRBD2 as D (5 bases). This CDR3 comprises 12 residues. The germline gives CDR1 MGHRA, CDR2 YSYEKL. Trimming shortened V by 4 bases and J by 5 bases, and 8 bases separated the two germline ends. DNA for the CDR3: TGCGCCAGCAGCCCAGCGGACGAGACCCAGTACTTC. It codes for CASSPADETQYF.

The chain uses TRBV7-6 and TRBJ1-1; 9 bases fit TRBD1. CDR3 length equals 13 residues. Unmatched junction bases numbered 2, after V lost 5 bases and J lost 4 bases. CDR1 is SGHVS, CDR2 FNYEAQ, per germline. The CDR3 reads CASSMTGGTEAFF. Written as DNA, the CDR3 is TGTGCCAGCAGCATGACAGGGGGCACTGAAGCTTTCTTT.

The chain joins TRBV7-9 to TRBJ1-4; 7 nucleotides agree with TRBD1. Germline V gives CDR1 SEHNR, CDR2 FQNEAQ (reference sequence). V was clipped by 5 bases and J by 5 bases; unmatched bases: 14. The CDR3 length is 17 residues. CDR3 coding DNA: TGTGCCAGCAGCCCCTTGAAGAGGGGGCTTTGGAATGAAAAACTGTTTTTT. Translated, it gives CASSPLKRGLWNEKLFF.

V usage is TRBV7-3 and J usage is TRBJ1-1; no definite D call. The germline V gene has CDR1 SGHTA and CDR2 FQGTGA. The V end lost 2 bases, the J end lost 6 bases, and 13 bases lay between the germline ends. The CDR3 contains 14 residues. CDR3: CASSLEGTIAEAFF. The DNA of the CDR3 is TGTGCCAGCAGCTTAGAGGGCACGATTGCTGAAGCTTTCTTT.

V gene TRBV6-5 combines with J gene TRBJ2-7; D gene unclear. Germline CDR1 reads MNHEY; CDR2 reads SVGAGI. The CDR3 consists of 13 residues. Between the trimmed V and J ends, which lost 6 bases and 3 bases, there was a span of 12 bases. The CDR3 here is CASSSDWFYEQYF. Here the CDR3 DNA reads TGTGCCAGCAGCTCAGACTGGTTCTACGAGCAGTACTTC.

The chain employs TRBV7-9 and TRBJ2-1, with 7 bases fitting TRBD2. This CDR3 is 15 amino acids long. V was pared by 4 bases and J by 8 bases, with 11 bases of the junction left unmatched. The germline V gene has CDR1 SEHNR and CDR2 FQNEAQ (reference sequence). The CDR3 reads CASSSLHGRDHEQFF. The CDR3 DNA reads TGTGCCAGCAGCTCACTTCATGGGAGGGACCATGAGCAGTTCTTC. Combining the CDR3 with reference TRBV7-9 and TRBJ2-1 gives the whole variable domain DTGVSQNPRHKITKRGQNVTFRCDPISEHNRLYWYRQTLGQGPEFLTYFQNEAQLEKSRLLSDRFSAERPKGSFSTLEIQRTEQGDSAMYLCASSSLHGRDHEQFFGPGTRLTVL.

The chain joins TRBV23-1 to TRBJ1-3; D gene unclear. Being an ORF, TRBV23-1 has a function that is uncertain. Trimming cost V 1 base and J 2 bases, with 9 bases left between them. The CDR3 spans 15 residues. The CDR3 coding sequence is TGCGCCAGCAGTCAATACCACAGTACTGGAAACACCATATATTTT. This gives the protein CASSQYHSTGNTIYF.